The 25 T cell receptor beta chains reported below all come from one sample, sequenced in a study of blood T cell repertoires in COVID-19. TCRdb's copy holds only in-frame clones and misses some; the assay was immunoSEQ multiplex PCR. The sample consists of 150,000 to 200,000 clones, around 80% of them appearing once. The sample consisted of peripheral blood. These receptors came from a man in his sixties with active or convalescent COVID-19.

This clone has more than one count but fewer than ten. The V and J genes are TRBV2 and TRBJ2-5, with TRBD2 identical over 11 bases. CDR3 length: 18 amino acids. V dropped 6 bases and J dropped 0; count of bases not matched to a gene: 12. Germline CDR1 reads SNHLY; CDR2 reads FYNNEI. The CDR3: CASSAERTSGGYQETQYF. For the CDR3, the DNA is TGTGCCAGCAGCGCCGAGCGTACTAGCGGGGGCTACCAAGAGACCCAGTACTTC.

The J gene is TRBJ1-2, the V gene TRBV19; D is possibly TRBD1 (5 bases). The V end was cut by 5 bases, the J end by 0 bases, with 10 bases between. The germline CDR1 and CDR2 sequences are LNHDA and SQIVND (reference sequence). The CDR3 is made up of 14 amino acids. The CDR3 protein is CASSARDSNYGYTF. For the CDR3, the DNA is TGTGCCAGTAGTGCCCGGGACTCTAACTATGGCTACACCTTC.

The V and J genes are TRBV4-2 and TRBJ2-7, with a possible D match to TRBD1 (5 bases). This CDR3 is built from 14 residues. V dropped 3 bases and J dropped 3 bases, with 12 bases sitting between them. The germline V gene has CDR1 LGHNA and CDR2 YNFKEQ. The DNA for the CDR3 is TGTGCCAGCAGCCAGCAAGGGGCCGACTACGAGCAGTACTTC. Translated, it gives CASSQQGADYEQYF.

The V call is TRBV5-4, the J call TRBJ2-5; 7 bases line up with TRBD2. CDR1 is SGHNT, CDR2 YYREEE, per germline (reference sequence). V was pared by 1 base and J by 5 bases, with 2 bases of the junction left unmatched. The CDR3 is made up of 13 amino acids. As DNA, the CDR3 is TGTGCCAGCAGCTTGCGGCGGGGGGAGACCCAGTACTTC. Protein: CASSLRRGETQYF.

This chain links TRBV19 with TRBJ1-2; D gene unclear. There are 13 residues in the CDR3. V was shortened by 1 base and J by 13 bases, with 16 bases between the two germline ends. CDR1 and CDR2 from the germline V gene are LNHDA and SQIVND (reference sequence). Written as DNA, the CDR3 is TGTGCCAGTAGTATAGGCGAGGGTTCGTTTAGCACCTTC. Amino acids: CASSIGEGSFSTF.

This chain links TRBV18 with TRBJ2-3; TRBD2 agrees at 10 bases. Looked up from germline, CDR1 is KGHSH and CDR2 is LQKENI. The CDR3 loop spans 16 amino acids. Germline trimming cut 4 bases from V and 1 base from J; bases unmatched to any gene: 5. CDR3 loop: CASSRTSGAGTDTQYF. The CDR3 region has the DNA TGTGCCAGCTCACGGACTAGCGGAGCAGGCACAGATACGCAGTATTTT.

CDR3 coding DNA: TGTGCCAGCACCCTCAAGACAGGAACTAACTATGGCTACACCTTC. Protein sequence: CASTLKTGTNYGYTF. V usage is TRBV6-6 and J usage is TRBJ1-2; maybe TRBD1 (6 bases). V gave up 7 bases and J gave up 0 bases, with 15 bases separating them. From germline, CDR1 is MNHNY and CDR2 SVGAGI (reference sequence). CDR3 length: 15 residues.

The chain is built from TRBV19 and TRBJ1-1, with TRBD1 matching 7 bases. This CDR3 has 13 amino acids. V trimming: 3 bases; J trimming: 10 bases; junction bases outside the gene matches: 8. Germline CDR1 LNHDA, CDR2 SQIVND (reference sequence). CDR3 sequence (DNA): TGTGCCAGTAGTATGGATTCCGGGACAGTAGCTTTCTTT. It translates to CASSMDSGTVAFF.

V is TRBV12-5 and J is TRBJ2-1, with TRBD2 matching 11 bases. The junction had 10 bases not matched to a gene; V was cut back by 6 bases and J by 9 bases. The CDR3 is made up of 15 amino acids. Germline V gene data show CDR1 as LGHNT and CDR2 as FRNRAP. For the CDR3, the DNA is TGTGCTAGTGGATCGACTAGCGGGGCTGAGGTTGAGCAGTTCTTC. It specifies CASGSTSGAEVEQFF.

This clone was seen only once. The chain links TRBV7-3 to TRBJ1-1; TRBD1 matches at 9 bases. The trim removed 4 bases at V and 2 bases at J, leaving 2 bases unmatched. CDR1 is SGHTA, CDR2 FQGTGA, per germline. There are 14 residues in the CDR3. CDR3 residues: CASSSTGGNTEAFF. DNA for the CDR3: TGTGCCAGCAGCTCAACAGGGGGCAACACTGAAGCTTTCTTT.

This clone appeared a single time. The rearrangement links TRBV5-6 to TRBJ2-1; D unclear. V was pared by 6 bases and J by 10 bases, with 14 bases between. The CDR3 is 12 amino acids. Germline CDR1 reads SGHDT; CDR2 reads YYEEEE. The CDR3 sequence is CASTYSRSEQFF. The DNA for the CDR3 is TGTGCCAGCACCTACTCAAGGAGCGAGCAGTTCTTC.

J is TRBJ1-1 and V is TRBV27; TRBD1 is a possible D gene (5 bases). V shed 4 bases and J shed 1 base, with 7 bases lying between them. Germline V CDR1 and CDR2: MNHEY, SMNVEV (reference sequence). The CDR3 runs 13 residues. CDR3 sequence (DNA): TGTGCCAGCAGTTACAGGAGGAACACTGAAGCTTTCTTT. It codes for CASSYRRNTEAFF.

This rearrangement joins TRBV19 to TRBJ2-2, with TRBD2 matching over 7 bases. V shed 3 bases, J shed 4 bases, and the junction held 8 bases outside the gene matches. The CDR3 has 16 amino acids. CDR1 LNHDA and CDR2 SQIVND come from the germline V gene (reference sequence). CDR3 amino acids: CASSILSGGVTGELFF. CDR3 bases: TGTGCCAGTAGTATTCTGTCGGGAGGAGTCACCGGGGAGCTGTTTTTT. The variable domain in full, completed from reference TRBV19 and TRBJ2-2, reads DGGITQSPKYLFRKEGQNVTLSCEQNLNHDAMYWYRQDPGQGLRLIYYSQIVNDFQKGDIAEGYSVSREKKESFPLTVTSAQKNPTAFYLCASSILSGGVTGELFFGEGSRLTVL.

This chain connects TRBV2 to TRBJ1-1; 7 positions match TRBD1. The length of the CDR3 is 15 residues. The germline CDR1 and CDR2 sequences are SNHLY and FYNNEI. J gave up 4 bases and V 7 bases, and 12 bases lay outside the gene matches. The CDR3 is CASTWGRGFGTEAFF. CDR3 DNA: TGTGCCAGCACCTGGGGCAGGGGGTTTGGCACTGAAGCTTTCTTT.

V gene TRBV27 combines with J gene TRBJ1-5, with a weak D call TRBD1 (5 bases). The CDR3 is 14 amino acids. Germline V gives CDR1 MNHEY, CDR2 SMNVEV (reference sequence). Trimming removed 2 bases at V and 7 bases at J, with 12 bases between. The CDR3 region is CASSLGADGQPQHF. In nucleotides, the CDR3 is TGTGCCAGCAGTTTAGGGGCTGATGGACAGCCCCAGCATTTT.

The chain carries TRBV25-1 and TRBJ1-1; TRBD1 agrees at 8 bases. This CDR3 has 12 residues. The germline gives CDR1 MGHDK, CDR2 SYGVNS. V was clipped by 7 bases and J by 6 bases; unmatched bases: 4. The CDR3 sequence is CASKDRGAEAFF. CDR3 nucleotides: TGTGCCAGCAAAGACAGGGGCGCTGAAGCTTTCTTT.

This clone was picked up a small number of times. This sequence joins TRBV12-3 or TRBV12-4 and TRBJ2-7; D not certain. V lost 5 bases, J lost 3 bases, and 11 bases lay in between. The CDR3 extends over 13 amino acids. The chain's CDR3 is CASSVGPNYEQYF. In DNA form, the CDR3 reads TGTGCCAGCAGTGTTGGGCCTAACTACGAGCAGTACTTC.

The chain has TRBV18 and TRBJ2-7; the D is unclear. This CDR3 has 11 amino acids. Looked up from germline, CDR1 is KGHSH and CDR2 is LQKENI. The ends were cut back, 3 bases at V and 5 bases at J, with 5 bases in the middle. The CDR3 region is CASSPLHEQYF. In DNA, the CDR3 is TGTGCCAGCTCACCCCTCCACGAGCAGTACTTC. Based on the CDR3 plus reference TRBV18 and TRBJ2-7, the full variable domain is NAGVMQNPRHLVRRRGQEARLRCSPMKGHSHVYWYRQLPEEGLKFMVYLQKENIIDESGMPKERFSAEFPKEGPSILRIQQVVRGDSAAYFCASSPLHEQYFGPGTRLTVT.

The chain links TRBV7-2 to TRBJ1-1; D remains ambiguous. Germline V gives CDR1 SGHTA, CDR2 FQGNSA. CDR3 length: 15 residues. V lost 0 bases and J 5 bases, leaving 13 bases between the germline ends. CDR3 nucleotide sequence: TGTGCCAGCAGCTTAGCGAGAGCATCTTTAACTGAAGCTTTCTTT. Protein product: CASSLARASLTEAFF. Full variable domain (outside the CDR3, taken from reference TRBV7-2 and TRBJ1-1): GAGVSQSPSNKVTEKGKDVELRCDPISGHTALYWYRQSLGQGLEFLIYFQGNSAPDKSGLPSDRFSAERTGGSVSTLTIQRTQQEDSAVYLCASSLARASLTEAFFGQGTRLTVV.

The chain links TRBV11-2 to TRBJ2-7; 8 positions agree with TRBD1. Germline V gene lookup returns CDR1 SGHAT and CDR2 FQNNGV. V shed 5 bases, J shed 0 bases, and the junction held 9 bases outside the gene matches. The CDR3 sequence is 16 residues long. The CDR3 nucleotides read TGTGCCAGCAGCATGACAGGGGTACTATCCTCCTACGAGCAGTACTTC. Translated: CASSMTGVLSSYEQYF.

The chain couples TRBV25-1 to TRBJ1-2; no clear D. Trimming removed 10 bases at V and 5 bases at J, with 20 bases between. The CDR3 loop spans 14 amino acids. The V gene's germline CDR1 is MGHDK and CDR2 SYGVNS. The CDR3 region has the DNA TGTGCCATACCTCTAGGAAACCCCCCTTATGGCTACACCTTC. Protein product: CAIPLGNPPYGYTF.

The chain joins TRBV18 to TRBJ2-7, with 9 bases lining up with TRBD1. The CDR3 covers 16 residues. Germline trimming cut 3 bases from V and 2 bases from J; bases unmatched to any gene: 8. Germline loops: CDR1 KGHSH, CDR2 LQKENI. Here the CDR3 DNA reads TGTGCCAGCTCACCTGCCGGACAGGGGTCCGCCTACGAGCAGTACTTC. As protein: CASSPAGQGSAYEQYF.

The gene calls are TRBV29-1 and TRBJ2-3, with TRBD1 matching over 10 bases. CDR1 and CDR2 (germline): SQVTM, ANQGSEA. CDR3 length equals 15 residues. The V gene end was trimmed by 6 bases and the J gene end by 3 bases; junction bases not matched to a gene: 9. The CDR3: CSVNSDRGGTDTQYF. In nucleotides, the CDR3 is TGCAGCGTGAATTCGGACAGGGGGGGAACAGATACGCAGTATTTT.

As for this clone: Distinct nucleotide sequences in the sample also encode this CDR3. This chain uses TRBV19 with TRBJ1-1; D is unresolved. The CDR3 has 13 amino acids. Deletions cut 5 bases from V and 0 bases from J, with 7 bases between. Germline CDR1 reads LNHDA; CDR2 reads SQIVND (reference sequence). The DNA for the CDR3 is TGTGCCAGTAGTCAAACAATGAACACTGAAGCTTTCTTT. This encodes CASSQTMNTEAFF.

The chain recombines TRBV10-1 with TRBJ2-1, with 9 bases fitting TRBD2. Per the germline V gene, CDR1 is WNHNN and CDR2 is SYGVQD (reference sequence). The CDR3 spans 19 residues. The ends lost 2 bases at V and 6 bases at J; junction bases unmatched: 17. The CDR3 region is CASSEPAGAGGRARNEQFF. Written as DNA, the CDR3 is TGCGCCAGCAGTGAGCCTGCCGGCGCGGGAGGGAGGGCCCGCAATGAGCAGTTCTTC.